This record covers a single T cell receptor (beta chain). Its antigen is unidentified. Time point in this sample: week 47, end of study. Vaccination comprised doses that each held 300 ug of mutant IDH1 20-mer peptide, plus topical imiquimod. There were new WHO grade 3 or 4 astrocytomas in the donors, and these were IDH1-mutant and ATRX-lost. This specimen belongs to a study of a mutant IDH1 vaccine in newly diagnosed glioma. Study-level background: Vaccination followed radiotherapy alone by 4-6 weeks, or accompanied temozolomide cycles.

The data were produced by immunoSEQ multiplex PCR, yet TCRdb's version contains in-frame clones alone and is incomplete. The sample holds tens of thousands of clones, 75% to 90% seen once. V lost 1 base, J lost 1 base, and 7 bases stayed unmatched. CDR1 and CDR2 (germline): SGHRS, YFSETQ. The CDR3 loop spans 19 amino acids. The receptor comes from a woman between 45 and 65 years old with glioma. The J gene is TRBJ2-6, the V gene TRBV5-1, with 11 bases fitting TRBD1. This specimen was PBMCs, taken from a glioma patient whose treatment included an IDH1 peptide vaccine. This CDR3 reads CASSLNSGQGASGANVLTF. CDR3 DNA sequence: TGCGCCAGCAGCTTGAATTCTGGACAGGGGGCTTCTGGGGCCAACGTCCTGACTTTC.